The clone carrying this TCR beta chain appeared many times. Its antigen is as yet unknown. TCRdb re-called the reads with MiXCR, one entry per CDR3 protein. This table has a few hundred thousand distinct CDR3 sequences, approximately 40% appearing once. This sample is drawn from a study of T cell repertoires in cytomegalovirus infection. Study-level information: It was recently identified HLA-C-restricted and well-studied HLA-B-restricted CMV epitopes that the study used. Indicated by public TCR beta signatures were CMV infection and matching HLA type. Notes on the study in general: CMV-specific HLA-C-restricted TCR beta clonotypes dominated the ex vivo response.

The receptor's source is a human donor in good health (CMV status not recorded). Some clones in this sample may be carry-over from other donors' samples. The sample consisted of cultured PBMCs, taken from culture after CMV antigen stimulation.

The chain's CDR3 is CASSFSTMLNTEAFF. The CDR3 coding sequence is TGTGCCAGCAGCTTTTCAACAATGCTGAACACTGAAGCTTTCTTT. The V call is TRBV7-2, the J call TRBJ1-1; D remains unclear. This CDR3 has 15 amino acids. Per germline, CDR1 SGHTA and CDR2 FQGNSA. Trimming removed 3 bases at V and 0 bases at J, with 11 bases between.